This passage covers 12 T cell receptor beta chains from one sample sequenced in a study of blood T cell repertoires in COVID-19. Only in-frame clones appear in the TCRdb table, and some are missing; sequencing was by immunoSEQ multiplex PCR. The sample includes 490,000 or so clones, roughly 88% of them seen just once. Sequences were obtained from PBMCs or T cells enriched from blood (not recorded which). All receptors come from a woman in her forties who had recovered from COVID-19.

J is TRBJ1-1 and V is TRBV11-2, with TRBD1 identical over 7 bases. Looked up from germline, CDR1 is SGHAT and CDR2 is FQNNGV. V dropped 5 bases and J dropped 3; count of bases not matched to a gene: 9. This CDR3 has 15 residues. Written as DNA, the CDR3 is TGTGCCAGCAGCACGGACAGGCTCGTAGACACTGAAGCTTTCTTT. It is translated as CASSTDRLVDTEAFF.

The chain carries TRBV7-2 and TRBJ2-2; tentative D call: TRBD2 (6 bases). Germline CDR1 SGHTA, CDR2 FQGNSA. The CDR3 is 14 amino acids. Trimming cost V 4 bases and J 4 bases, with 10 bases left between them. This CDR3 is CASSSTRGTGELFF. CDR3 nucleotide sequence: TGTGCCAGCAGCTCGACTAGAGGCACCGGGGAGCTGTTTTTT.

The chain is built from TRBV7-2 and TRBJ2-1, with 14 bases aligning to TRBD2. The CDR3 has 16 residues. The germline CDR1 and CDR2 sequences are SGHTA and FQGNSA. V shed 2 bases, J shed 10 bases, and the junction held 7 bases outside the gene matches. The CDR3 DNA reads as TGTGCCAGCAGCTTATCGTCGACTAGCGGGAGGGCCGAGCAGTTCTTC. Translating it yields CASSLSSTSGRAEQFF.

This chain connects TRBV5-5 to TRBJ2-1, with 7 bases identical to TRBD2. Germline V gives CDR1 SGHKS, CDR2 YYEKEE (reference sequence). The CDR3 totals 14 residues. V lost 0 bases to trimming and J lost 6 bases; unmatched junction nucleotides: 3. For the CDR3, the DNA is TGTGCCAGCAGCTTGGAGCGGGATTCCAATGAGCAGTTCTTC. Its protein is CASSLERDSNEQFF. The full variable domain, rest sourced from reference TRBV5-5 and TRBJ2-1, is DAGVTQSPTHLIKTRGQQVTLRCSPISGHKSVSWYQQVLGQGPQFIFQYYEKEERGRGNFPDRFSARQFPNYSSELNVNALLLGDSALYLCASSLERDSNEQFFGPGTRLTVL.

V usage is TRBV30 and J usage is TRBJ1-5; D is undetermined. Per germline, CDR1 GTSNPN and CDR2 SVGIG (reference sequence). V was cut by 2 bases and J by 5 bases, with 7 bases left in between. This CDR3 has 12 residues. Here the CDR3 reads CAWSNSYQPQHF. Here the CDR3 DNA reads TGTGCCTGGAGTAACAGCTATCAGCCCCAGCATTTT.

The chain joins TRBV6-5 to TRBJ1-1; D is uncertain. The length of the CDR3 is 16 residues. Germline V lookup: CDR1 MNHEY, CDR2 SVGAGI. Trimming took off 3 bases at V and 1 base at J, with 15 bases between the two ends. The CDR3 nucleotides are TGTGCCAGCAGTTATCTCACGGACGGAGGGAACACTGAAGCTTTCTTT. Its translation is CASSYLTDGGNTEAFF.

The chain has TRBV7-8 and TRBJ2-2; D is unresolved. The V gene lost 5 bases and the J gene lost 8 bases, with 18 bases spanning the gap. CDR1 and CDR2 from the germline V gene are SGHVS and FQNEAQ. The CDR3 loop spans 15 amino acids. For the CDR3, the DNA is TGTGCCAGCAGCCCACTAAGATCAACCGGAGGGGAGCTGTTTTTT. Translation: CASSPLRSTGGELFF.

The chain is built from TRBV3-1 (or the pseudogene TRBV3-2) and TRBJ2-7; 9 positions match TRBD2. The trim removed 4 bases at V and 2 bases at J, leaving 6 bases unmatched. Germline assignment: CDR1 LGHDT and CDR2 YNNKEL (reference sequence). This CDR3 comprises 15 residues. Here the CDR3 DNA reads TGTGCCAGCAGCCCTTTAGCGGGAGTTCCCTACGAGCAGTACTTC. Residues: CASSPLAGVPYEQYF.

The V and J genes are TRBV29-1 and TRBJ1-1; D not certain. The germline gives CDR1 SQVTM, CDR2 ANQGSEA. The CDR3 runs to 13 residues. Deletions cut 6 bases from V and 0 bases from J, with 11 bases between. The CDR3 spells CSVQLTLNTEAFF. The CDR3 nucleotides are TGCAGCGTCCAACTAACACTGAACACTGAAGCTTTCTTT.

The chain is built from TRBV10-3 and TRBJ1-2, with TRBD1 matching over 7 bases. V trimming: 6 bases; J trimming: 4 bases; junction bases outside the gene matches: 11. CDR3 length equals 15 residues. Germline lookup yields CDR1 ENHRY and CDR2 SYGVKD. The CDR3 protein is CAISKATGASYGYTF. In DNA form, the CDR3 reads TGTGCCATCAGCAAAGCCACAGGGGCCAGCTATGGCTACACCTTC.

This rearrangement joins TRBV12-3 or TRBV12-4 to TRBJ1-6; no clear D gene. This CDR3 has 12 residues. Trimming took off 5 bases at V and 4 bases at J, with 3 bases between the two ends. CDR3 sequence reads: CASSLYNSPLHF. In nucleotides, the CDR3 is TGTGCCAGCAGTCTTTATAATTCACCCCTCCACTTT.

V is TRBV12-3 or TRBV12-4 and J is TRBJ2-2, with D possibly TRBD1 on 5 matching bases. With 4 bases removed from V and 5 bases from J, the gap between germline ends came to 5 bases. The CDR3 extends over 12 amino acids. The CDR3 DNA reads as TGTGCCAGCAGTTCAGGGACCGGGGAGCTGTTTTTT. This gives the protein CASSSGTGELFF.